A single sample is the source of the 30 T cell receptor beta chains below, sequenced in a study of blood T cell repertoires in COVID-19. TCRdb keeps only in-frame clones here, not all; method: immunoSEQ multiplex PCR. The sample holds approximately 300,000 clones; about 85% are singletons and the top ten take 1.9%. Sequencing was carried out using PBMCs or T cells enriched from blood (not recorded which). The receptors were sampled from a woman in her 30s who had been exposed to COVID-19.

This chain joins TRBV28 and TRBJ1-2; maybe TRBD1 (5 bases). CDR1 is MDHEN, CDR2 SYDVKM, per germline. With 3 bases removed from V and 9 bases from J, the gap between germline ends came to 14 bases. This CDR3 region has 13 residues. CDR3: CASSFLTGSSYTF. CDR3 coding DNA: TGTGCCAGCAGTTTTTTAACAGGTAGTAGCTACACCTTC.

The CDR3 nucleotides read TGTGCCATCACCAGGACAGAGAACACCGGGGAGCTGTTTTTT. Protein: CAITRTENTGELFF. The chain employs TRBV10-3 and TRBJ2-2, with a possible D match to TRBD1 (6 bases). The germline V and J ends were trimmed by 7 bases and 1 base, with 10 bases remaining between them. CDR1 ENHRY and CDR2 SYGVKD come from the germline V gene. The CDR3 sequence is 14 residues long.

The rearrangement links TRBV6-5 to TRBJ1-5; 7 bases are a match to TRBD1. This CDR3 contains 15 residues. CDR1 is MNHEY and CDR2 is SVGAGI in the germline V gene. The trim removed 6 bases at V and 6 bases at J, leaving 11 bases unmatched. The CDR3 protein is CASRGGRGRRQPQHF. In DNA form, the CDR3 reads TGTGCCAGCAGGGGGGGCAGGGGGAGGCGTCAGCCCCAGCATTTT.

The chain employs TRBV10-2 and TRBJ1-1, with D unclear. Looked up from germline, CDR1 is WSHSY and CDR2 is SAAADI. This CDR3 is 14 amino acids long. V was clipped by 8 bases and J by 5 bases, with 18 bases between them. The CDR3, as DNA: TGCGCCAGCCAGGAGGATGAGTCCCGGACTGAAGCTTTCTTT. It encodes CASQEDESRTEAFF.

This chain joins TRBV7-6 and TRBJ1-1; tentatively, D is TRBD1 (5 bases). The CDR3 runs to 13 residues. V lost 2 bases and J lost 5, with 9 bases in between. CDR1 and CDR2 (germline): SGHVS, FNYEAQ. The DNA for the CDR3 is TGTGCCAGCAGCTTAAATCAGGGTACTGAAGCTTTCTTT. This sequence encodes CASSLNQGTEAFF.

The V gene is TRBV30, the J gene TRBJ2-7, with TRBD1 matching over 10 bases. CDR3 length: 20 residues. The germline V gene encodes CDR1 GTSNPN and CDR2 SVGIG (reference sequence). V lost 2 bases to trimming and J lost 4 bases; unmatched junction nucleotides: 23. CDR3: CAWSSPGQGTIPRGYYEQYF. In nucleotides, the CDR3 is TGTGCCTGGAGTTCCCCGGGACAGGGGACAATTCCAAGAGGGTATTACGAGCAGTACTTC.

The rearrangement joins TRBV7-6 to TRBJ2-1, with TRBD1 matching 9 bases. The CDR3 is 15 amino acids. The ends lost 4 bases at V and 1 base at J; junction bases unmatched: 2. Per the germline V gene, CDR1 is SGHVS and CDR2 is FNYEAQ. This CDR3 is CASSWGQGSYNEQFF. CDR3 DNA sequence: TGTGCCAGCAGCTGGGGACAGGGTTCCTACAATGAGCAGTTCTTC.

The chain couples TRBV7-6 to TRBJ2-6; D is perhaps TRBD2 (7 bases). There are 17 residues in the CDR3. V shed 2 bases and J shed 3 bases, with 14 bases lying between them. Germline V gene data show CDR1 as SGHVS and CDR2 as FNYEAQ. The chain's CDR3 is CASSLRTGRDGANVLTF. Here the CDR3 DNA reads TGTGCCAGCAGCTTAAGAACAGGGAGGGATGGGGCCAACGTCCTGACTTTC.

This clone was seen only once. The chain couples TRBV28 to TRBJ1-6; 12 bases match TRBD1. Germline lookup yields CDR1 MDHEN and CDR2 SYDVKM. The CDR3 runs 16 residues. The V and J ends lost 7 bases and 6 bases, in that order; junction bases with no gene match: 7. The CDR3, as DNA: TGTGCCAGCATTACCGGGACAGGGGGCCGTAATTCACCCCTCCACTTT. It yields the protein CASITGTGGRNSPLHF.

The chain uses TRBV7-2 and TRBJ1-3, with 8 bases matching TRBD1. In germline, CDR1 is SGHTA, CDR2 FQGNSA. V was clipped by 3 bases and J by 4 bases; unmatched bases: 2. The CDR3 contains 14 residues. CDR3 nucleotides: TGTGCCAGCAGCTTGGACAGGGAAGGAAACACCATATATTTT. Encoded protein: CASSLDREGNTIYF. The complete variable domain, with remaining parts taken from reference TRBV7-2 and TRBJ1-3, reads GAGVSQSPSNKVTEKGKDVELRCDPISGHTALYWYRQSLGQGLEFLIYFQGNSAPDKSGLPSDRFSAERTGGSVSTLTIQRTQQEDSAVYLCASSLDREGNTIYFGEGSWLTVV.

The V call is TRBV9, the J call TRBJ1-3; unclear D gene. The length of the CDR3 is 15 residues. Looked up from germline, CDR1 is SGDLS and CDR2 is YYNGEE. The V end was cut by 0 bases, the J end by 3 bases, with 10 bases between. The CDR3 protein is CASSVAAGIGNTIYF. The CDR3 bases are TGTGCCAGCAGCGTAGCGGCGGGAATTGGAAACACCATATATTTT.

The genes are TRBV6-5 and TRBJ2-7; 7 bases are shared with TRBD2. In germline, CDR1 is MNHEY, CDR2 SVGAGI. V gave up 6 bases and J gave up 3 bases; unmatched junction bases: 8. CDR3 length: 14 residues. CDR3 residues: CASSRDYLDYEQYF. CDR3 DNA: TGTGCCAGCAGCCGGGACTACCTCGACTACGAGCAGTACTTC.

The rearrangement joins TRBV28 to TRBJ1-2; D gene uncertain. Germline CDR1 and CDR2: MDHEN and SYDVKM. The CDR3 runs to 12 residues. Trimming shortened V by 7 bases and J by 2 bases, and 8 bases separated the two germline ends. The CDR3 protein is CASNSNNYGYTF. The CDR3 DNA follows: TGTGCCAGCAACTCAAACAACTATGGCTACACCTTC.

The V gene is TRBV19, the J gene TRBJ1-5; the D gene is possibly TRBD1 (5 bases). Germline CDR1 is LNHDA and CDR2 is SQIVND (reference sequence). The CDR3 is made up of 15 amino acids. The V and J ends lost 3 bases and 6 bases respectively, with 15 bases between them. The DNA of the CDR3 is TGTGCCAGTAGTATGAGCGGGGCAGGGATTCAGCCCCAGCATTTT. Translation gives CASSMSGAGIQPQHF.

This clone was found a few times. Other DNA sequences in the same sample also yield this CDR3. This chain links TRBV5-4 with TRBJ1-2, with a weak D call TRBD1 (5 bases). Germline V gives CDR1 SGHNT, CDR2 YYREEE (reference sequence). CDR3 length: 15 residues. V was shortened by 4 bases and J by 0 bases, with 13 bases between the two germline ends. CDR3 region: CASSPRTGANYGYTF. The CDR3 region has the DNA TGTGCCAGCAGCCCCCGAACAGGAGCTAACTATGGCTACACCTTC.

The genes are TRBV5-8 and TRBJ2-5; TRBD1 might be the D (6 bases). CDR1 and CDR2 (germline): SGHTS, YDEGEE. The CDR3 length is 16 residues. V was shortened by 3 bases and J by 2 bases, with 17 bases between the two germline ends. The CDR3 DNA reads TGTGCCAGCAGCTCCAAACCAGGGGTCCGGCAAGAGACCCAGTACTTC. Protein product: CASSSKPGVRQETQYF.

This chain uses TRBV27 with TRBJ2-7; maybe TRBD1 (5 bases). V was clipped by 9 bases and J by 3 bases, with 15 bases between them. The CDR3 spans 13 residues. Per the germline V gene, CDR1 is MNHEY and CDR2 is SMNVEV (reference sequence). CDR3 amino acids: CASRFGANYEQYF. In DNA, the CDR3 is TGTGCCAGTCGCTTTGGGGCGAACTACGAGCAGTACTTC.

This chain uses TRBV7-8 with TRBJ1-4; unclear D gene. The germline V gene has CDR1 SGHVS and CDR2 FQNEAQ. This CDR3 has 17 amino acids. The ends were cut back, 2 bases at V and 1 base at J, with 14 bases in the middle. CDR3 loop: CASSLPRTQRTNEKLFF. The CDR3 nucleotides read TGTGCCAGCAGCTTACCACGTACACAGAGAACTAATGAAAAACTGTTTTTT. Full variable domain (rest looked up from reference TRBV7-8 and TRBJ1-4): GAGVSQSPRYKVAKRGQDVALRCDPISGHVSLFWYQQALGQGPEFLTYFQNEAQLDKSGLPSDRFFAERPEGSVSTLKIQRTQQEDSAVYLCASSLPRTQRTNEKLFFGSGTQLSVL.

The V gene is TRBV5-4, the J gene TRBJ2-5; TRBD1 agrees at 8 bases. The V and J ends lost 2 bases and 1 base, in that order; junction bases with no gene match: 7. CDR3 length: 16 residues. Germline-derived CDR1 and CDR2 are SGHNT and YYREEE (reference sequence). CDR3 bases: TGTGCCAGCAGCTTAGACCACAGGGGGTCCCAAGAGACCCAGTACTTC. This gives the protein CASSLDHRGSQETQYF.

V and J are TRBV12-5 and TRBJ1-2; the match to TRBD1 covers 7 bases. Germline V gene lookup returns CDR1 LGHNT and CDR2 FRNRAP. The CDR3 is 19 amino acids. V lost 0 bases and J lost 4; bases outside the gene matches: 17. CDR3 region: CASGLVGTDSLSGSYGYTF. CDR3 coding DNA: TGTGCTAGTGGTTTGGTCGGGACAGACTCACTTTCGGGCTCCTATGGCTACACCTTC.

The chain links TRBV12-3 or TRBV12-4 to TRBJ2-7; D unclear. This CDR3 region has 13 residues. V lost 1 base to trimming and J lost 3 bases, with 7 bases between them. The CDR3 loop reads CASSLGGHYEQYF. Here the CDR3 DNA reads TGTGCCAGCAGTTTAGGCGGCCACTACGAGCAGTACTTC.

The chain recombines TRBV11-2 with TRBJ2-7; TRBD2 agrees at 14 bases. With V trimmed by 6 bases and J by 4 bases, 5 bases remained unmatched. Germline V lookup: CDR1 SGHAT, CDR2 FQNNGV. CDR3 length equals 15 residues. The CDR3 loop is CASSLGTSGSYEQYF. Written as DNA, the CDR3 is TGTGCCAGCAGTCTCGGGACTAGCGGGAGTTACGAGCAGTACTTC.

The V gene is TRBV4-1, the J gene TRBJ2-2; TRBD1 might be the D (5 bases). This CDR3 comprises 19 residues. The V end was cut by 0 bases, the J end by 8 bases, with 25 bases between. Germline values: CDR1 MGHRA, CDR2 YSYEKL. The CDR3 DNA is TGCGCCAGCAGCCAAGATGCCTCTCTTGACAGTCCCCGAAGGGGGGAGCTGTTTTTT. Amino acids: CASSQDASLDSPRRGELFF.

The chain carries TRBV9 and TRBJ1-4; no clear D gene. V lost 2 bases and J lost 0, with 8 bases in between. CDR1 SGDLS and CDR2 YYNGEE come from the germline V gene. The CDR3 extends over 15 amino acids. The CDR3 protein is CASSVGQATNEKLFF. The CDR3 bases are TGTGCCAGCAGCGTGGGTCAGGCAACTAATGAAAAACTGTTTTTT.

The V gene is TRBV4-1, the J gene TRBJ1-5; 7 bases line up with TRBD1. The CDR3 contains 15 residues. Germline assignment: CDR1 MGHRA and CDR2 YSYEKL. The junction had 8 bases not matched to a gene; V was cut back by 0 bases and J by 9 bases. The CDR3 DNA is TGCGCCAGCAGCCAAGATCAGGGGGGCCCGCGGCCCCAGCATTTT. This translates into CASSQDQGGPRPQHF.

The CDR3 region has the DNA TGTGCCAGCAGTCCCGACCCCGGGTGGCGAACTGAAGCTTTCTTT. This encodes CASSPDPGWRTEAFF. This chain connects TRBV6-5 to TRBJ1-1; no clear D gene. V gave up 5 bases and J gave up 5 bases, with 18 bases separating them. CDR3 length: 15 residues. CDR1 is MNHEY, CDR2 SVGAGI, per germline.

The rearrangement links TRBV2 to TRBJ2-1; a possible D gene is TRBD1 (6 bases). The CDR3 covers 11 residues. Per germline, CDR1 SNHLY and CDR2 FYNNEI. V lost 8 bases to trimming and J lost 13 bases, with 15 bases between them. The DNA of the CDR3 is TGTGCCAGCCGTGTTACAGGGTCCCAGTTCTTC. Translation: CASRVTGSQFF.

V is TRBV28 and J is TRBJ1-6; TRBD1 might be the D (5 bases). V gave up 8 bases and J gave up 10 bases, with 15 bases separating them. CDR1 and CDR2 (germline): MDHEN, SYDVKM. The CDR3 contains 13 residues. CDR3 in DNA: TGTGCCAGCCGTCAGGGTTCGCGGTCACCCCTCCACTTT. Translation gives CASRQGSRSPLHF.

V gene TRBV19 combines with J gene TRBJ2-1; 8 nucleotides agree with TRBD1. Germline V gene data show CDR1 as LNHDA and CDR2 as SQIVND (reference sequence). The CDR3 covers 13 residues. With V trimmed by 10 bases and J by 9 bases, 11 bases remained unmatched. The CDR3 region has the DNA TGTGCCATAAAGGACAGGGAAGGTGGTGAGCAGTTCTTC. Its protein is CAIKDREGGEQFF.

The rearrangement uses TRBV4-2 and TRBJ1-1; 8 bases agree with TRBD1. This CDR3 spans 15 amino acids. The V gene's germline CDR1 is LGHNA and CDR2 YNFKEQ. The V gene end was trimmed by 4 bases and the J gene end by 5 bases; junction bases not matched to a gene: 9. CDR3 region: CASSPSGQGRTEAFF. As DNA, the CDR3 is TGTGCCAGCAGCCCTAGCGGACAGGGTAGAACTGAAGCTTTCTTT.